This T cell receptor beta chain was observed in a study of blood T cell repertoires in COVID-19. The wider study: COVID-19 samples, acute and convalescent, were from the United States, Italy and Spain. Sources were T cells, B-cell-depleted T cells, or PBMCs; the material itself was cDNA or gDNA.

Authors' data handling: Estimates of nucleated cell counts were drawn from the amplification of reference gene primers. Sequencing was performed with immunoSEQ multiplex PCR; in TCRdb, only in-frame clones are kept and a portion is missing. V and J calls and clone size are given by that table; D and trimming were obtained from the DNA. The table has 250,000 or so clones, more than 75% seen once. The CDR3 has 14 residues. V lost 5 bases and J lost 14; bases outside the gene matches: 12. CDR1 is PRHDT and CDR2 is FYEKMQ in the germline V gene (reference sequence). The sequence was obtained from a man in his forties with active or convalescent COVID-19. This chain uses TRBV13 with TRBJ1-6, with 7 positions matching TRBD1. Specimen: peripheral blood. This CDR3 is CASSVTGTAISLHF. The CDR3 DNA follows: TGTGCCAGCAGCGTTACCGGGACAGCGATCTCCCTCCACTTT.